These T cell receptor beta chains were read from a single sample in a study of shared clonotypes between healthy human individuals. Libraries were prepared by immunoSEQ multiplex PCR; TCRdb keeps only in-frame clonotypes and omits some of them. The data contain 190,000 or so clones, around 63% of them singletons. Sequenced sample: memory CD4+ T cells sorted from blood. The source of these receptors is a man aged 25-45 years in good health. Both conserved end residues are part of each CDR3. Fields, in order: D gene, clone size, J gene, V gene, CDR3 DNA, CDR3 protein. A D gene is named only where the DNA matches it firmly. Not all rows give a size; the values are once, few, many and, for expanded clones, a class.

.,.,TRBJ2-1,TRBV7-2,TGTGCCAGCAGCTACAGTGGGAATGAGCAGTTCTTC,CASSYSGNEQFF
.,.,TRBJ2-5,TRBV16,TGTGCCAGCAGCCAATACGAGGGGACCCAGTACTTC,CASSQYEGTQYF
TRBD2,.,TRBJ2-2,TRBV4-2,TGTGCCAGCAGCCAACCCCAAAGCGGGAGGGCCGCCGGGGAGCTGTTTTTT,CASSQPQSGRAAGELFF
TRBD2,.,TRBJ2-5,TRBV7-2,TGTGCCAGCGGGACTAGCGGGTTTACAATGGAGACCCAGTACTTC,CASGTSGFTMETQYF
.,few,TRBJ2-7,TRBV19,TGTGCCACATCCGGCAGGCCGACCTACGAGCAGTACTTC,CATSGRPTYEQYF
.,.,TRBJ1-3,TRBV7-6,TGTGCCAGCAGCCGGACCGTCCTCTCTGGAAACACCATATATTTT,CASSRTVLSGNTIYF
TRBD2,few,TRBJ2-2,TRBV7-2,TGTGCCAGCAGCTCCGGACCGACTAGCGGGAGACCCGGGGAGCTGTTTTTT,CASSSGPTSGRPGELFF
TRBD2,.,TRBJ2-7,TRBV7-9,TGTGCCAGCAGCACCCGACTAGCGTACGAGCAGTACTTC,CASSTRLAYEQYF
.,.,TRBJ2-3,TRBV6-5,TGTGCCAGCAGCCCCAGGTTAAGCACAGATACGCAGTATTTT,CASSPRLSTDTQYF
.,.,TRBJ2-1,TRBV5-4,TGTGCCAGCAGCCCCGACCCAACTAGCTCCTACAATGAGCAGTTCTTC,CASSPDPTSSYNEQFF
TRBD1,.,TRBJ2-7,TRBV28,TGTGCCAGCAGTTCACAGGGGCTCAGCTCCTACGAGCAGTACTTC,CASSSQGLSSYEQYF
.,few,TRBJ2-7,TRBV5-4,TGTGCCAGCAGGGACCCCAACGACTACGAGCAGTACTTC,CASRDPNDYEQYF
.,few,TRBJ2-1,TRBV5-1,TGCGCCAGCAGCTTTGGTCAATCCGGCAATGAGCAGTTCTTC,CASSFGQSGNEQFF
TRBD1,.,TRBJ1-4,TRBV7-2,TGTGCCAGCAGGTCAACAGGGGGCACTAATGAAAAACTGTTTTTT,CASRSTGGTNEKLFF
.,.,TRBJ1-1,TRBV29-1,TGCAGCGTTGATATGGAGGGGCGCGTCACTGAAGCTTTCTTT,CSVDMEGRVTEAFF
.,.,TRBJ2-1,TRBV6-5,TGTGCCAGCAGCCCTACTCCGGTTCGTTACAATGAGCAGTTCTTC,CASSPTPVRYNEQFF
TRBD1,.,TRBJ2-7,TRBV20-1,TGCAGTGCTGGGACAGGGAACGAGCAGTACTTC,CSAGTGNEQYF